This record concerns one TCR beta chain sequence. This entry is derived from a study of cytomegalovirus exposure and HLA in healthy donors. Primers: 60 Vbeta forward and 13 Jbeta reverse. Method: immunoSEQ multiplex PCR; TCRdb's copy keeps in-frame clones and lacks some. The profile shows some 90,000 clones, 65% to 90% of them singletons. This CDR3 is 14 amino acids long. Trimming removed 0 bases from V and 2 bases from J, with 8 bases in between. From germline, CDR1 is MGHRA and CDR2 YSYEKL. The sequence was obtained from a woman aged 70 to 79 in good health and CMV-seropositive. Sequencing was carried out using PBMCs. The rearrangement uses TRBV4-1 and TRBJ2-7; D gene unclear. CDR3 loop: CASSQEQRPYEQYF. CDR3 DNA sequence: TGCGCCAGCAGCCAAGAGCAGCGCCCCTACGAGCAGTACTTC.